This T cell receptor (beta chain) comes out of a study of T cells in Graves' hyperthyroidism and ophthalmopathy. TCR beta CDR3 region amplification was performed from RNA transcripts. HTBI primers were used for first-round RT-PCR of the TCR CDR3. TCRdb re-analysed the multiplex PCR reads in MiXCR, keeping a single row per CDR3 protein. The sample lists around 600,000 distinct CDR3 sequences, about 15% occurring once. Concerning this clonotype itself: Its antigen is still unknown.

Uncontrolled infections, other autoimmune diseases, pregnancy or lactation led to exclusion of patients. Germline assignment: CDR1 LGHNA and CDR2 YSLEER. V was cut by 0 bases and J by 1 base, with 9 bases left in between. The CDR3 extends over 16 amino acids. Study-level results: Blood also showed most of the thyroid clonotypes that were expanded above 0.001.

The sequenced sample was blood. This TCR was sampled from a woman aged 50 to 65 with Graves' ophthalmopathy. The chain joins TRBV4-3 to TRBJ2-2; perhaps D is TRBD1 or TRBD2 (5 bases each). The CDR3 nucleotides read TGCGCCAGCAGCCAAGATTGGGGGAGGAACACCGGGGAGCTGTTTTTT. Translation gives CASSQDWGRNTGELFF.